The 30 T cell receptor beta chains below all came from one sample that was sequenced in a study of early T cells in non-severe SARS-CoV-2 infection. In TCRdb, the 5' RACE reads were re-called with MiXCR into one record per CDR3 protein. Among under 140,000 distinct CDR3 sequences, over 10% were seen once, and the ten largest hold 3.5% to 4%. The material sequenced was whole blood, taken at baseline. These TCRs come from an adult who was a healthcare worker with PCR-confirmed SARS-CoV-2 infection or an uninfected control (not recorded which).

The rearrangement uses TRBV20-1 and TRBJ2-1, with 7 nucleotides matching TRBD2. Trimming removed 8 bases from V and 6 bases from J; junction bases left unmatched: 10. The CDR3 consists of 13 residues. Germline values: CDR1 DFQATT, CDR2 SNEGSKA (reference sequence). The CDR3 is CSCSRASGNEQFF. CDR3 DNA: TGCAGTTGTAGTAGGGCTAGCGGCAATGAGCAGTTCTTC.

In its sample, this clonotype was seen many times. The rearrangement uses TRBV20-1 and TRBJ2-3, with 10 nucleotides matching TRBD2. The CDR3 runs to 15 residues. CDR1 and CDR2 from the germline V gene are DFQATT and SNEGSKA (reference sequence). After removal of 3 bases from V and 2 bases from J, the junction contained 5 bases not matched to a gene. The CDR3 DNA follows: TGCAGTGCTAGGCCACTAGCGGGGAACACAGATACGCAGTATTTT. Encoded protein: CSARPLAGNTDTQYF.

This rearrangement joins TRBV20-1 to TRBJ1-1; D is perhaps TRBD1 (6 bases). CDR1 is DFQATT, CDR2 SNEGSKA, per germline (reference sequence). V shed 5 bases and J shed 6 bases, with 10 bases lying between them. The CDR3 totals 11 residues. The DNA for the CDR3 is TGCAGTGCTGAGGGGGGAGCTGAAGCTTTCTTT. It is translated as CSAEGGAEAFF.

CDR3 sequence reads: CASSPDRQETQYF. The CDR3 nucleotides read TGTGCCAGCAGCCCGGACCGCCAAGAGACCCAGTACTTC. The chain carries TRBV7-3 and TRBJ2-5, with D unresolved. The length of the CDR3 is 13 residues. Germline CDR1 reads SGHTA; CDR2 reads FQGTGA. V was clipped by 5 bases and J by 1 base, with 8 bases between them.

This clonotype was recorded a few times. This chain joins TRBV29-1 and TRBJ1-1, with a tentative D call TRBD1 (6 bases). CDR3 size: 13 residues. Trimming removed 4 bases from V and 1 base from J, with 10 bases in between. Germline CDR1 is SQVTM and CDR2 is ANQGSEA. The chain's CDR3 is CSVVIQGNTEAFF. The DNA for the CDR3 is TGCAGCGTTGTAATACAGGGGAACACTGAAGCTTTCTTT.

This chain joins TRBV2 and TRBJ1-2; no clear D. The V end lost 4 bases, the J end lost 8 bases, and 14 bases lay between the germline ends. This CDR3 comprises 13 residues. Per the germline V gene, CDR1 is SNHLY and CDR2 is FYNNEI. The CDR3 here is CASSVERVYGYTF. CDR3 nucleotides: TGTGCCAGCAGTGTTGAAAGGGTGTACGGCTACACCTTC.

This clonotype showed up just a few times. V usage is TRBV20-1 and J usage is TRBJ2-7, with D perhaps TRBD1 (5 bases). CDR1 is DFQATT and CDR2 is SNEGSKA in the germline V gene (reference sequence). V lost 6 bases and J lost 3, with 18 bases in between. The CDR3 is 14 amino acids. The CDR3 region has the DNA TGCAGTGCCCACGCAGCAGGGCGCGACTACGAGCAGTACTTC. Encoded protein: CSAHAAGRDYEQYF.

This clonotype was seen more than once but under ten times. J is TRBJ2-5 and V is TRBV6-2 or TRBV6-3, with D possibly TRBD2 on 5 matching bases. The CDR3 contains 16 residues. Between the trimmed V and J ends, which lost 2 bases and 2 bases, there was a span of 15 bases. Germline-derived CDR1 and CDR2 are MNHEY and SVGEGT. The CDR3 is CASSYPTAGKQETQYF. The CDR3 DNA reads TGTGCCAGCAGTTACCCCACCGCCGGGAAACAAGAGACCCAGTACTTC.

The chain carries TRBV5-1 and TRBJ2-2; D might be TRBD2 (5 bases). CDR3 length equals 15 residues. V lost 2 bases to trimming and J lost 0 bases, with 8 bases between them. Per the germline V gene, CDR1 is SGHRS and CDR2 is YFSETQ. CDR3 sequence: CASSFGLANTGELFF. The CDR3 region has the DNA TGCGCCAGCAGCTTCGGACTCGCGAACACCGGGGAGCTGTTTTTT.

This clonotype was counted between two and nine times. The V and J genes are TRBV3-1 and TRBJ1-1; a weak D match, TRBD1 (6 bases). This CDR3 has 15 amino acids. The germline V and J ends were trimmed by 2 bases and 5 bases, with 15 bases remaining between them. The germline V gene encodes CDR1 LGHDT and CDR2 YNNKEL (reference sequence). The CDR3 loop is CASSQSPGGLTEAFF. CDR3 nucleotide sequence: TGTGCCAGCAGCCAATCTCCGGGGGGCCTGACTGAAGCTTTCTTT.

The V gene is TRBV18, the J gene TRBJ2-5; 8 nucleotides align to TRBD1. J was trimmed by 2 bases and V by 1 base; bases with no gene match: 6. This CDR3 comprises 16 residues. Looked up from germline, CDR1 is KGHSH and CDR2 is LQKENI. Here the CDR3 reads CASSPRTGNSQETQYF. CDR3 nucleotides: TGTGCCAGCTCACCACGGACAGGGAATTCACAAGAGACCCAGTACTTC.

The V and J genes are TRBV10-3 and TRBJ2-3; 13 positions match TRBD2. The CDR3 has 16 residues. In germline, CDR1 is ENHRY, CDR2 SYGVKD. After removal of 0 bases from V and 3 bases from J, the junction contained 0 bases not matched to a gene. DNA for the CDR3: TGTGCCATCAGTGAGTCGGGACTAGCGGGAACAGATACGCAGTATTTT. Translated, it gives CAISESGLAGTDTQYF.

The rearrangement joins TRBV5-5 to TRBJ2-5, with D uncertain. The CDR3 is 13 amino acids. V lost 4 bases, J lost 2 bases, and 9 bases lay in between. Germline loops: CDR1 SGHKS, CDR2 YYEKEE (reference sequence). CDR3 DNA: TGTGCCAGCAGCGCCGGAACACAAGAGACCCAGTACTTC. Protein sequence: CASSAGTQETQYF.

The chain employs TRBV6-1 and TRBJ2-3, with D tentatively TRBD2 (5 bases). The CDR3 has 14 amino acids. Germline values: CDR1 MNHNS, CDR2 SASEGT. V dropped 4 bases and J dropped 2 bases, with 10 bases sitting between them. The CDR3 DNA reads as TGTGCCAGCAGTGTCAGAGGGCTCACAGATACGCAGTATTTT. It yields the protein CASSVRGLTDTQYF.

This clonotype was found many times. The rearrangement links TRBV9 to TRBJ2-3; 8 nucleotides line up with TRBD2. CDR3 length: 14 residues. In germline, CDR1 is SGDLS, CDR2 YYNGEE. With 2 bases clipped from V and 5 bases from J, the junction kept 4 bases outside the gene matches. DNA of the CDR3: TGTGCCAGCAGCGTTAGCGGGAAGTTAGATACGCAGTATTTT. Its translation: CASSVSGKLDTQYF.

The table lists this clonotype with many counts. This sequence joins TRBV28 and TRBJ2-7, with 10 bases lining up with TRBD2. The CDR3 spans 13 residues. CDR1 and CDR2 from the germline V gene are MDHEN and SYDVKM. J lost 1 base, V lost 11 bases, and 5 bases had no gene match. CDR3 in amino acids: CAGSSGRSYEQYF. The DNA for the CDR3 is TGTGCCGGGTCTAGCGGGAGATCCTACGAGCAGTACTTC.

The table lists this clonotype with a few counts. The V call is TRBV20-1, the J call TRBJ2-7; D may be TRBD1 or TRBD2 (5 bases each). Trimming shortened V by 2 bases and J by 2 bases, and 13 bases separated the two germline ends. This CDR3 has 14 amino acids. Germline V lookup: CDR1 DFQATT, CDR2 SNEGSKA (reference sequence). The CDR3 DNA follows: TGCAGTGCTAGATTGGTCGGGGCGGCCTACGAGCAGTACTTC. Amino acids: CSARLVGAAYEQYF.

CDR3 residues: CASRGTANSPLHF. CDR3 DNA sequence: TGCGCCAGCAGGGGGACAGCCAATTCACCCCTCCACTTT. The J gene is TRBJ1-6, the V gene TRBV4-1; TRBD1 agrees at 7 bases. Losses at the gene ends were 6 bases for V and 7 bases for J; bases not matched to a gene: 3. Germline V lookup: CDR1 MGHRA, CDR2 YSYEKL. This CDR3 contains 13 residues.

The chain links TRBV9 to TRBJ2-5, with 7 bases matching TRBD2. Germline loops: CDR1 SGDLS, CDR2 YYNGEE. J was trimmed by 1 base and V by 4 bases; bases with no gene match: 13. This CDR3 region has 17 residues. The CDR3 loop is CASSSRGGASGQETQYF. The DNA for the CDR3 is TGTGCCAGCAGCTCTCGGGGAGGGGCTAGCGGCCAAGAGACCCAGTACTTC.

The CDR3 nucleotides read TGTGCCAGCAGCCCACTCGACAGAACGTATAATTCACCCCTCCACTTT. Translation gives CASSPLDRTYNSPLHF. The V and J genes are TRBV5-6 and TRBJ1-6, with a possible D match to TRBD1 (5 bases). The V gene's germline CDR1 is SGHDT and CDR2 YYEEEE. V was clipped by 4 bases and J by 4 bases, with 15 bases between them. The CDR3 extends over 16 amino acids.

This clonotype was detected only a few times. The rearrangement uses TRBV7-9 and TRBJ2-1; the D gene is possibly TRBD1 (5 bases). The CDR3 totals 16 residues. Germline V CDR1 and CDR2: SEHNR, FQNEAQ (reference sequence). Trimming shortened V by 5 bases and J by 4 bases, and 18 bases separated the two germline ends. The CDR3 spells CASSLGWAGYYNEQFF. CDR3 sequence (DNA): TGTGCCAGCAGCCTGGGGTGGGCAGGGTATTACAATGAGCAGTTCTTC.

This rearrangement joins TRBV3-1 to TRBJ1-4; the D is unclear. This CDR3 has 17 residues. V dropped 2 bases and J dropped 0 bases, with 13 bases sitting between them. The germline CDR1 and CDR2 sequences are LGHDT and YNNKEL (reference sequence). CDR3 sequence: CASSQPSPIATNEKLFF. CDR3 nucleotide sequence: TGTGCCAGCAGCCAACCCAGTCCAATTGCAACTAATGAAAAACTGTTTTTT.

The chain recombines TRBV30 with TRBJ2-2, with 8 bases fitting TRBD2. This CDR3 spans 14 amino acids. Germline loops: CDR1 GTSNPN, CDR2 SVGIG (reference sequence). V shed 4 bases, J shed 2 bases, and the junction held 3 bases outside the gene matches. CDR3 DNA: TGTGCCTGGAAGGGACTAGTTAACACCGGGGAGCTGTTTTTT. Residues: CAWKGLVNTGELFF.

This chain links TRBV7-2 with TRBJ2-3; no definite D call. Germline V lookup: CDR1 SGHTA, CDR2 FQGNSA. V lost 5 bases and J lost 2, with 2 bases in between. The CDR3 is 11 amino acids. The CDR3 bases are TGTGCCAGCAGCAACACAGATACGCAGTATTTT. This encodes CASSNTDTQYF.

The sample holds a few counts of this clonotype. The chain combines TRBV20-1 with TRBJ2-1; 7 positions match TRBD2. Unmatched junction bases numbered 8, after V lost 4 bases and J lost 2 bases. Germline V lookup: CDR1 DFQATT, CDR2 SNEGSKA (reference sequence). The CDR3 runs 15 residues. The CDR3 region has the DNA TGCAGTGCTATGGCCGGGACTACCGCCTACAATGAGCAGTTCTTC. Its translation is CSAMAGTTAYNEQFF.

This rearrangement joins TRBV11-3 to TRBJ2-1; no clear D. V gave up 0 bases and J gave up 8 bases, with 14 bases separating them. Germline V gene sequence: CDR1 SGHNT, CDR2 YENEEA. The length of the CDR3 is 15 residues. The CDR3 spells CASSLDPQASDEQFF. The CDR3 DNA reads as TGTGCCAGCAGCTTAGATCCCCAAGCAAGCGATGAGCAGTTCTTC.

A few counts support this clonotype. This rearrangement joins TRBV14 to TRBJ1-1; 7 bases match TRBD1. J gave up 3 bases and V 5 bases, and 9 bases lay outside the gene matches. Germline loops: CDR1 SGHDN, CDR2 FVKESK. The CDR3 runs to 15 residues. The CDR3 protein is CASSYRGRGDTEAFF. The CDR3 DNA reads TGTGCCAGCAGCTACAGGGGCCGGGGGGACACTGAAGCTTTCTTT.

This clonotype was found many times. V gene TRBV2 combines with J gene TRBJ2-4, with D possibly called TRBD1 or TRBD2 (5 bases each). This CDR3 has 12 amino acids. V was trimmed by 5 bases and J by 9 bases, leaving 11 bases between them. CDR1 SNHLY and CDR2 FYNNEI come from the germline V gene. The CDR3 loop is CASSRAGSIQYF. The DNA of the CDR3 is TGTGCCAGCAGTAGGGCAGGGAGCATTCAGTACTTC.

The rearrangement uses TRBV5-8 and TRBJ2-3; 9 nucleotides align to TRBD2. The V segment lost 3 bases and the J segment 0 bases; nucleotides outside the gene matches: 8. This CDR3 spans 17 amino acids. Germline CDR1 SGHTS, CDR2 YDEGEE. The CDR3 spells CASSSLSTSGSTDTQYF. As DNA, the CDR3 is TGTGCCAGCAGCTCGTTATCTACTAGCGGGAGCACAGATACGCAGTATTTT.

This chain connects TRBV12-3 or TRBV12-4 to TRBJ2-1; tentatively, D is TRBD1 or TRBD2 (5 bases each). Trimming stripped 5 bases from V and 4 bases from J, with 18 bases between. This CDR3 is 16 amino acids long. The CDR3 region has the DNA TGTGCCAGCAGTCACCGGGACCCCGAACATTACAATGAGCAGTTCTTC. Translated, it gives CASSHRDPEHYNEQFF.